This is a list of T cell receptor beta chains from one sample in a study of CD8 T cells in Susac syndrome. TCRdb itself ran the immunoSEQ multiplex PCR reads through MiXCR, one entry per CDR3 protein. The table lists some 170,000 distinct CDR3 sequences, approximately 94% of them singletons. Sample: CD4+ T cells from PBMCs. Source of these receptors: a human donor with multiple sclerosis. CDR3s include the opening cysteine and the closing phenylalanine or tryptophan. The D gene is left open where the match is weak. Clone size appears in some rows only: once, few, many, or a class for an expanded clone.

D gene | J gene | clone size | V gene | CDR3 DNA | CDR3 protein
- | TRBJ2-4 | - | TRBV6-6 | TGTGCCACTTCCCCGGGCGGCATTCAGTACTTC | CATSPGGIQYF
- | TRBJ2-7 | once | TRBV6-1 | TGTGCCAGCAGTGAAAGGGGACGCGTCGGGCAGTACTTC | CASSERGRVGQYF
- | TRBJ1-1 | - | TRBV29-1 | TGCAGCGTTGAGCCCCGGGCAAGGGGTGGTACTGAAGCTTTCTTT | CSVEPRARGGTEAFF
- | TRBJ1-5 | - | TRBV27 | TGTGCCAGCAGTTTAAAGGGGGGCACACAGCCCCAGCATTTT | CASSLKGGTQPQHF
TRBD2 | TRBJ2-7 | - | TRBV6-5 | TGTGCCAGCAGTTACTCAACTAGCGGGACCTACGAGCAGTACTTC | CASSYSTSGTYEQYF
TRBD1 | TRBJ1-2 | once | TRBV4-1 | TGCGCCAGCAGCCAAGATTGGGACAGGGGACTGGTCTATGGCTACACCTTC | CASSQDWDRGLVYGYTF
TRBD2 | TRBJ2-1 | - | TRBV10-2 | TGCGCCAGCAGTGATCCTAGACTAGCGGGAGGTTACAATGAGCAGTTCTTC | CASSDPRLAGGYNEQFF
- | TRBJ2-7 | - | TRBV12-3/TRBV12-4 | TGTGCCAGCTCCACGCGATCCTCCTACGAGCAGTACTTC | CASSTRSSYEQYF
TRBD1 | TRBJ2-7 | - | TRBV4-3 | TGCGCCAGCAGTCTACTAATGGGACAGTCCTACGAGCAGTACTTC | CASSLLMGQSYEQYF
- | TRBJ2-3 | - | TRBV30 | TGTGCCTGGAGCGGGCTAGCTGCAGATACGCAGTATTTT | CAWSGLAADTQYF
- | TRBJ2-3 | - | TRBV30 | TGTGCCTGGAGTGAGGGCGGATATACGCAGTATTTT | CAWSEGGYTQYF
TRBD1 | TRBJ2-2 | few | TRBV29-1 | TGCAGCGTTGCGGGACAGGGCGCGAACACCGGGGAGCTGTTTTTT | CSVAGQGANTGELFF
- | TRBJ1-4 | - | TRBV15 | TGTGCCACCAGCGCGAGGACAGCGAATGAAAAACTGTTTTTT | CATSARTANEKLFF
- | TRBJ1-1 | - | TRBV6-5 | TGTGCCAGCAGAACCGGGACCACTGAAGCTTTCTTT | CASRTGTTEAFF
TRBD2 | TRBJ2-1 | - | TRBV14 | TGTGCCAGCCGTATAGCGGGAGGGCGGAAAAATGAGCAGTTCTTC | CASRIAGGRKNEQFF
- | TRBJ2-1 | - | TRBV24-1 | TGTGCCACCAGTGATTCCACCCAGGGGACAACCTACAATGAGCAGTTCTTC | CATSDSTQGTTYNEQFF
- | TRBJ1-3 | few | TRBV29-1 | TGCAGCGTTGGAGAACAGGCGGACTTCTCTGGAAACACCATATATTTT | CSVGEQADFSGNTIYF
TRBD2 | TRBJ2-7 | once | TRBV29-1 | TGCAGCGTGAGGGGGGGCAGGAGAACCGGGACTAGCTGGTACGAGCAGTACTTC | CSVRGGRRTGTSWYEQYF
- | TRBJ1-5 | - | TRBV27 | TGTGCCAGCAGTTCCCGGAGGCTTGCTGGTGCCCAGCATTTT | CASSSRRLAGAQHF
- | TRBJ1-1 | few | TRBV7-2 | TGTGCCAGCAGGTTGGGACAAACTAACACTGAAGCTTTCTTT | CASRLGQTNTEAFF
- | TRBJ1-1 | - | TRBV30 | TGTGCCTGGACGTGGGGCTCAACTGAAGCTTTCTTT | CAWTWGSTEAFF
- | TRBJ2-3 | - | TRBV30 | TGTGCCTGGAGTGTCACAGCAGATACGCAGTATTTT | CAWSVTADTQYF
- | TRBJ2-7 | - | TRBV23-1 | TGCGCCAGCAGGGCATCACGCGAGCAGTACTTC | CASRASREQYF
- | TRBJ2-1 | - | TRBV24-1 | TGTGCCACCAGTGACCCCAGAGAGGTTAGTGAGCAGTTCTTC | CATSDPREVSEQFF
- | TRBJ2-5 | - | TRBV6-2/TRBV6-3 | TGTGCCAGCAACCCGAGGGAGACCCAGTACTTC | CASNPRETQYF
- | TRBJ2-5 | - | TRBV29-1 | TGCAGCGTTTCAGTCCAAGAGACCCAGTACTTC | CSVSVQETQYF
TRBD1 | TRBJ2-7 | - | TRBV4-1 | TGCGCCAGCAGCCGTACCGGGGACAGACCCTACGAGCAGTACTTC | CASSRTGDRPYEQYF
TRBD1 | TRBJ2-4 | - | TRBV7-2 | TGTGCCAGCAGCCGTAGGGACAGCGAAGGGGGTCTAAACATTCAGTACTTC | CASSRRDSEGGLNIQYF
TRBD1 | TRBJ1-5 | - | TRBV2 | TGTGCCAGCAGCGAGACAGGGAGCAATCAGCCCCAGCATTTT | CASSETGSNQPQHF
- | TRBJ2-2 | - | TRBV10-3 | TGTGCCATCAGTGGGGACTCGAGGATCGGGGAGCTGTTTTTT | CAISGDSRIGELFF
TRBD1 | TRBJ2-5 | - | TRBV24-1 | TGTGCCACCAGTGATGACAGGGGTAGTCGAGAGACCCAGTACTTC | CATSDDRGSRETQYF
- | TRBJ2-6 | - | TRBV6-2/TRBV6-3 | TGTGCCAGCAGTTACTATGGGGCCAACGTCCTGACTTTC | CASSYYGANVLTF
TRBD2 | TRBJ2-5 | - | TRBV6-5 | TGTGCCAGCCGCCCGGGCGGGGGTGGAGAGACCCAGTACTTC | CASRPGGGGETQYF
- | TRBJ2-3 | - | TRBV7-9 | TGTGCCAGCAGCTTAGCGCTAGGAGCGGCCGGGGCGCAGTATTTT | CASSLALGAAGAQYF
- | TRBJ2-3 | - | TRBV6-5 | TGTGCCAGCAGTTACTCGAGGGGTACGCAGTATTTT | CASSYSRGTQYF
- | TRBJ2-7 | - | TRBV20-1 | TGCAGTGCTAGACCCTGGAGGGCCGGGTACGAGCAGTACTTC | CSARPWRAGYEQYF
TRBD1 | TRBJ1-2 | - | TRBV12-3/TRBV12-4 | TGTGCCAGCAGTCTGGGACAGGCGAACTATGGCTACACCTTC | CASSLGQANYGYTF
- | TRBJ1-5 | - | TRBV19 | TGTGCCAGTAGTATAGGCGGGATTATGGATAGCAATCAGCCCCAGCATTTT | CASSIGGIMDSNQPQHF
- | TRBJ1-1 | once | TRBV6-2/TRBV6-3 | TGTGCCAGCAGTTACTCGATTAAGGAAACTTTCTTT | CASSYSIKETFF
- | TRBJ2-7 | - | TRBV29-1 | TGCAGCGGTAGCCCATCCTTGGGCCCGCTCGGCTACGAGCAGTACTTC | CSGSPSLGPLGYEQYF
TRBD2 | TRBJ2-7 | - | TRBV13 | TGTGCCAGCAGTTATGAAAAAAGAATAGCGGGAGCGTCCCACGAGCAGTACTTC | CASSYEKRIAGASHEQYF
TRBD1 | TRBJ2-2 | - | TRBV24-1 | TGTGCCACCAGTGACCAGGGGGCCGGGGAGCTGTTTTTT | CATSDQGAGELFF
- | TRBJ2-5 | - | TRBV5-4 | TGTGCCAGCAGCAGGGACGGTGATGGGACCCAGTACTTC | CASSRDGDGTQYF
TRBD2 | TRBJ2-3 | - | TRBV4-2 | TGTGCCAGCAGCCCCAATGCGGGACTAGCAGCGGATACGCAGTATTTT | CASSPNAGLAADTQYF
- | TRBJ2-1 | - | TRBV20-1 | TGCAGTGCTAGAGAACCCACGGGAGATGCCTACAATGAGCAGTTCTTC | CSAREPTGDAYNEQFF
TRBD2 | TRBJ2-1 | - | TRBV4-2 | TGTGCCAGCAGCCAAGCTTTTACTAGCGGGAGCTTCAATGAGCAGTTCTTC | CASSQAFTSGSFNEQFF
- | TRBJ1-3 | - | TRBV4-1 | TGCGCCAGCAGCCAAGTGGGGAACCGAAACACCATATATTTT | CASSQVGNRNTIYF
TRBD2 | TRBJ2-6 | - | TRBV19 | TGTGCCAGTAGTATGGGGGGGAGGACTGGGGCCAACGTCCTGACTTTC | CASSMGGRTGANVLTF
TRBD2 | TRBJ2-1 | - | TRBV5-4 | TGTGCCAGCAGTTTATCCGGTACTAGCGGGAGGGCCAGGGAGCAGTTCTTC | CASSLSGTSGRAREQFF
TRBD2 | TRBJ2-3 | once | TRBV7-2 | TGTGCCAGCAGACTAGCGGGAGCCACAGATACGCAGTATTTT | CASRLAGATDTQYF
TRBD1 | TRBJ2-7 | - | TRBV30 | TGTGCCACGGACAGGGGGCGGGTGAGGGAGCAGTACTTC | CATDRGRVREQYF
TRBD2 | TRBJ2-3 | - | TRBV6-4 | TGTGCCAGCAGCCCACTAGCGGCCCACGCAGATACGCAGTATTTT | CASSPLAAHADTQYF
- | TRBJ1-2 | - | TRBV20-1 | TGCAGTGCTAGCCTAACAGTCTTATATGGCTACACCTTC | CSASLTVLYGYTF
TRBD2 | TRBJ2-5 | once | TRBV9 | TGTGCCAGCAGCGTAGGACTAGCGGTTCAAGAGACCCAGTACTTC | CASSVGLAVQETQYF